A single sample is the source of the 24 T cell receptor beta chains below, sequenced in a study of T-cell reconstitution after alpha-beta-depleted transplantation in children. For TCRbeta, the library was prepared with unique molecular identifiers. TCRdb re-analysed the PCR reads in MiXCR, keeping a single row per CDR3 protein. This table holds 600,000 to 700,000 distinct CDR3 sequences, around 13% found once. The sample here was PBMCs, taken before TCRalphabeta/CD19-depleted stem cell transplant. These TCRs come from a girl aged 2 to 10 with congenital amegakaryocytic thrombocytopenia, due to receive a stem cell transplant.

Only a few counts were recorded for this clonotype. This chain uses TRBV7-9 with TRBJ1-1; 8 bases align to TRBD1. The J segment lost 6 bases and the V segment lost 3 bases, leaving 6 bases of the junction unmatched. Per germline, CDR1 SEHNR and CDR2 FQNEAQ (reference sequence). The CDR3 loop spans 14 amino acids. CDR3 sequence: CASSFETGVSEAFF. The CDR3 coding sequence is TGTGCCAGCAGCTTTGAGACAGGGGTTTCTGAAGCTTTCTTT.

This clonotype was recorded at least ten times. The DNA of the CDR3 is TGTGCCAGCAGCTTTCTCGGTACGCAGTATTTT. Protein: CASSFLGTQYF. V is TRBV7-9 and J is TRBJ2-3; D ambiguous. Germline V CDR1 and CDR2: SEHNR, FQNEAQ (reference sequence). Deletions cut 3 bases from V and 8 bases from J, with 6 bases between. The CDR3 length is 11 residues.

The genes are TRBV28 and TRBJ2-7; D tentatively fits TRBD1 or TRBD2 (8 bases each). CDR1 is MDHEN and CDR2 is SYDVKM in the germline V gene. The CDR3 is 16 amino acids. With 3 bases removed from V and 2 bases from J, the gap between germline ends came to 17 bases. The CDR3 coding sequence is TGTGCCAGCAGTTTGGTAGCGGGGACAGGTGCCTACGAGCAGTACTTC. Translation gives CASSLVAGTGAYEQYF.

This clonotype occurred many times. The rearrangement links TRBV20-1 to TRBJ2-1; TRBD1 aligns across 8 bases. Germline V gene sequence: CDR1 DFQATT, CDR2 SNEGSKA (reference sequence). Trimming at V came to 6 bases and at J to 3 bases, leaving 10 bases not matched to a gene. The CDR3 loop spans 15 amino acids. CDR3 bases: TGCAGTGCAATGGGACAGACAGGGGTCTACAATGAGCAGTTCTTC. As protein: CSAMGQTGVYNEQFF.

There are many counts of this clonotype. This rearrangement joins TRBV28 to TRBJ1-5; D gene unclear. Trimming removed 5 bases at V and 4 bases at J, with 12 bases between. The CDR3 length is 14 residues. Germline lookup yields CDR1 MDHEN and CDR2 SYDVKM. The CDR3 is CASSPRTLNQPQHF. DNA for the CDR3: TGTGCCAGCAGTCCGAGGACCTTAAATCAGCCCCAGCATTTT.

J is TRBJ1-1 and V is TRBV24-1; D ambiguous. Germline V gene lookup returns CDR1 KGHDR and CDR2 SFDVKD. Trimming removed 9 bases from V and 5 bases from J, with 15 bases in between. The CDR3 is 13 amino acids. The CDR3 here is CATGDTSGTEAFF. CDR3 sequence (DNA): TGTGCCACCGGAGACACCTCGGGAACTGAAGCTTTCTTT.

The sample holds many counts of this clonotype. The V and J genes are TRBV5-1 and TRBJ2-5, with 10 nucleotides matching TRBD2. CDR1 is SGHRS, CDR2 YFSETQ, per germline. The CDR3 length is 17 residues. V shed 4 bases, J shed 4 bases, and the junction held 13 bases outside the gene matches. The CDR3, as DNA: TGCGCCAGCAGCCGAAAGACCCCTAGCGGGAGTGGAGAGACCCAGTACTTC. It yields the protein CASSRKTPSGSGETQYF.

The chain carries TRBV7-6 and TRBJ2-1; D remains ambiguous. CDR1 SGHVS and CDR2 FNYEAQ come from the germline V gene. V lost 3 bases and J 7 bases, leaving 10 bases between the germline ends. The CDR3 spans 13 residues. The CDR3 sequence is CASSLAHGNEQFF. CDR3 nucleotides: TGTGCCAGCAGCTTGGCCCACGGGAATGAGCAGTTCTTC.

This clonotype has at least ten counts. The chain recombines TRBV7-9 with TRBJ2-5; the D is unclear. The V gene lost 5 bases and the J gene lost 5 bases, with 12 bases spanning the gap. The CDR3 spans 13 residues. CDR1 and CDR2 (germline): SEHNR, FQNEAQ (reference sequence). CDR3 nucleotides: TGTGCCAGCAGCCCTACTCTTTGGGAGACCCAGTACTTC. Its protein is CASSPTLWETQYF.

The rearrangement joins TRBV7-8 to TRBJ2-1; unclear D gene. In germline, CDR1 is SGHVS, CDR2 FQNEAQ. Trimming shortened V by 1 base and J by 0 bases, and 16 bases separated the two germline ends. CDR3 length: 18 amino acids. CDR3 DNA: TGTGCCAGCAGCTTAGGTTTCTTGGCGTCGAGCTCCTACAATGAGCAGTTCTTC. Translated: CASSLGFLASSSYNEQFF.

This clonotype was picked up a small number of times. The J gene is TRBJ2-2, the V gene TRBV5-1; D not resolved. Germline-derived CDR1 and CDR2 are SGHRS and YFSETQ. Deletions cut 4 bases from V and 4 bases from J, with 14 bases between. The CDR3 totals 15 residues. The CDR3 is CASSPDIVGTGELFF. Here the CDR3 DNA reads TGCGCCAGCAGCCCAGACATTGTAGGCACCGGGGAGCTGTTTTTT.

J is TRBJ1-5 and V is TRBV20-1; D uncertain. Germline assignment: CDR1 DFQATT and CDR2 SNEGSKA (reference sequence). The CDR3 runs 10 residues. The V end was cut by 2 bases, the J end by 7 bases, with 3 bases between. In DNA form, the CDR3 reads TGCAGTGCTAGACCCCAGCCCCAGCATTTT. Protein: CSARPQPQHF.

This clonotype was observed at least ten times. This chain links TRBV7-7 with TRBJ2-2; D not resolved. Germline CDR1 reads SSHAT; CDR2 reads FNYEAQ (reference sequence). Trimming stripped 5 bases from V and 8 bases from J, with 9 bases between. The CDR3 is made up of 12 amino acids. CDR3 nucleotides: TGTGCCAGCAGCCCGACGAGTGGGGAGCTGTTTTTT. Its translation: CASSPTSGELFF.

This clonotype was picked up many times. The CDR3: CSAGQGLSGELFF. CDR3 DNA sequence: TGCAGCGCCGGACAGGGGTTGAGCGGGGAGCTGTTTTTT. This chain connects TRBV29-1 to TRBJ2-2; 9 bases are a match to TRBD1. The CDR3 has 13 amino acids. The J segment lost 7 bases and the V segment lost 7 bases, leaving 7 bases of the junction unmatched. CDR1 and CDR2 (germline): SQVTM, ANQGSEA.

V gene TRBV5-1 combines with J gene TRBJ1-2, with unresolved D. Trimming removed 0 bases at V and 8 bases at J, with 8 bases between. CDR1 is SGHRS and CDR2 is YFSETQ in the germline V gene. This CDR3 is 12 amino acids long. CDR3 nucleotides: TGCGCCAGCAGCTTGGACGGAAGCGGCTACACCTTC. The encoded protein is CASSLDGSGYTF.

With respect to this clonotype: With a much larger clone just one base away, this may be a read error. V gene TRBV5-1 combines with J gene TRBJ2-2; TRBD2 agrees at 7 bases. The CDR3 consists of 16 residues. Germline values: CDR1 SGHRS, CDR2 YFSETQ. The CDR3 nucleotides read TGCGCCAGCAGCTTGATAATAGCGGGCTTCACCGCGGAGCTGTTTTTT. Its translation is CASSLIIAGFTAELFF.

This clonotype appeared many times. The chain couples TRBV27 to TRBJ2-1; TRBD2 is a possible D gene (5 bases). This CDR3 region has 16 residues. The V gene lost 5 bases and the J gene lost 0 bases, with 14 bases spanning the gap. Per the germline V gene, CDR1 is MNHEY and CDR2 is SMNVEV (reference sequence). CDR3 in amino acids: CASSPLGVSSYNEQFF. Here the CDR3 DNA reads TGTGCCAGCAGTCCCCTCGGGGTTAGCTCCTACAATGAGCAGTTCTTC.

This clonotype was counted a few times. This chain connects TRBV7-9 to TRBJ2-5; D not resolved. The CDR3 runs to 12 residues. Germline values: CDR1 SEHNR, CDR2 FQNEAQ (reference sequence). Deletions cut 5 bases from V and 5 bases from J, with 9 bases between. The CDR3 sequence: CASSPHTETQYF. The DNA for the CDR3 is TGTGCCAGCAGCCCGCACACGGAGACCCAGTACTTC.

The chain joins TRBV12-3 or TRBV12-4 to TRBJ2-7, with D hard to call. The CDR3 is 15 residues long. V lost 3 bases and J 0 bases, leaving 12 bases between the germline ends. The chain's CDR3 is CASSFAQTDSYEQYF. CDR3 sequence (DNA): TGTGCCAGCAGTTTCGCACAGACCGACTCCTACGAGCAGTACTTC.

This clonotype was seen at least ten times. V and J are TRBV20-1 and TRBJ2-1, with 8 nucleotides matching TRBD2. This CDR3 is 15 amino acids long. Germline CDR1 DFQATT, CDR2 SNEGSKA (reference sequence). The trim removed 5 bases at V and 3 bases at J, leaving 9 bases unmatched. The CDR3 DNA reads TGCAGTGCTCTGCCAAGACTAGCGTACTACAATGAGCAGTTCTTC. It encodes CSALPRLAYYNEQFF.

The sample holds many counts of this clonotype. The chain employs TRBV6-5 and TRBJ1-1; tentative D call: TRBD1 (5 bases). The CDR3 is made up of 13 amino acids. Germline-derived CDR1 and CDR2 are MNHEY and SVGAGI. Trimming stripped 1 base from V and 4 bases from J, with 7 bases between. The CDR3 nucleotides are TGTGCCAGCAGTTACTGGGACGGCACTGAAGCTTTCTTT. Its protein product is CASSYWDGTEAFF.

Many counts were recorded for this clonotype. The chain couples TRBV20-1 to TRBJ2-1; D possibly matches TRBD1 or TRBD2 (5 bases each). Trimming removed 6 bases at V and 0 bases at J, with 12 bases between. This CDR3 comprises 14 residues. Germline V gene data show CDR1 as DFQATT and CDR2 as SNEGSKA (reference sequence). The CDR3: CSADKGSSYNEQFF. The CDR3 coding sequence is TGCAGTGCGGATAAGGGGAGCTCCTACAATGAGCAGTTCTTC.

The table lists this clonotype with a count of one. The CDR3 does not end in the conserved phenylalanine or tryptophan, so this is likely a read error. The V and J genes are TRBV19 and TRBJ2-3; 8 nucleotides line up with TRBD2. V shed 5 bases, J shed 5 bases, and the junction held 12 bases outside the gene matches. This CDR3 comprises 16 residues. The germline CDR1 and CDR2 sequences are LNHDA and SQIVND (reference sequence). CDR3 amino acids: CASSGTRGRAKDTQYL. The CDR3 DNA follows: TGTGCCAGTAGTGGGACTAGAGGGAGGGCCAAAGATACGCAGTATTTA.

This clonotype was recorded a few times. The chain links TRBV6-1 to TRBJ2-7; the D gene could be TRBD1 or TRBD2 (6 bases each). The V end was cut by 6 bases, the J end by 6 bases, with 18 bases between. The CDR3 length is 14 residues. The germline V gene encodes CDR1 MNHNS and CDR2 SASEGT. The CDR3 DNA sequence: TGTGCCAGCAGCAACGGGGGCTGGTTTCCCGAGCAGTACTTC. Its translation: CASSNGGWFPEQYF.